The TCR beta chain described here comes from a study of blood T cell repertoires in COVID-19. About the study: The origin of the acute and convalescent COVID-19 samples was the United States, Italy and Spain. The cDNA or gDNA used as material had been derived from T cells, B-cell-depleted T cells, or PBMCs.

TCRdb's copy holds only in-frame clones and misses some; the assay was immunoSEQ multiplex PCR. The table lists roughly 400,000 clones, more than 75% of them singletons. Trimming took off 2 bases at V and 0 bases at J, with 14 bases between the two ends. Germline V gives CDR1 LNHDA, CDR2 SQIVND (reference sequence). The CDR3 length is 17 residues. Those enrolled, adults aged roughly 18 to 89 years, came from some 25 US areas. Recovery among Cohort 3 donors was established by two negative PCRs, clearance, or symptom resolution. Sequencing input: PBMCs or T cells enriched from blood (not recorded which). This TCR derives from a woman in her forties or fifties who had recovered from COVID-19. The V call is TRBV19, the J call TRBJ1-5, with D unclear. As DNA, the CDR3 is TGTGCCAGTAGTATAAGAAACAGCTTATATAGCAATCAGCCCCAGCATTTT. Translated: CASSIRNSLYSNQPQHF.